These 20 T cell receptor beta chains were all obtained from the same sample, sequenced in a study of chemoradiotherapy in HPV16-positive cancers (dated by TCRdb to between 2021 and 2022). The library was built by means of the immunoSEQ multiplex PCR assay. TCRdb mirrors the immuneACCESS table, restricted to in-frame sequences. Some clones are absent from its copies; in checked studies, under half trace to an unresolved V gene, and the reason for the others is unknown. The sample records around 20,000 clones, 73% of which are singletons. Clones ranked in the top ten supply 2.6% of the sample. Sampling was performed from a patient who underwent chemoradiotherapy. These receptors all stem from a human donor with HPV-associated anogenital cancer.

V is TRBV2 and J is TRBJ1-2, with a weak D call TRBD1 (6 bases). This CDR3 contains 12 residues. The germline V gene has CDR1 SNHLY and CDR2 FYNNEI. Trimming cost V 7 bases and J 6 bases, with 12 bases left between them. The CDR3 sequence: CASTRQADGYTF. CDR3 nucleotides: TGTGCCAGCACCAGACAGGCGGATGGCTACACCTTC.

The V and J genes are TRBV7-2 and TRBJ1-4; the match to TRBD1 covers 9 bases. CDR1 is SGHTA and CDR2 is FQGNSA in the germline V gene. The CDR3 is 15 residues long. V shed 5 bases and J 7 bases; nucleotides not matched to a gene: 8. The CDR3 protein is CASSQQGASGEKLFF. In nucleotides, the CDR3 is TGTGCCAGCAGCCAACAGGGGGCGAGCGGTGAAAAACTGTTTTTT. Drawing the rest from reference TRBV7-2 and TRBJ1-4, the complete variable domain is GAGVSQSPSNKVTEKGKDVELRCDPISGHTALYWYRQSLGQGLEFLIYFQGNSAPDKSGLPSDRFSAERTGGSVSTLTIQRTQQEDSAVYLCASSQQGASGEKLFFGSGTQLSVL.

V and J are TRBV10-1 and TRBJ2-3; TRBD1 agrees at 12 bases. Germline assignment: CDR1 WNHNN and CDR2 SYGVQD (reference sequence). Trimming cost V 2 bases and J 4 bases; bases outside gene matches: 7. CDR3 size: 17 residues. CDR3 residues: CASSEHPGQGAADTQYF. The CDR3 nucleotides are TGCGCCAGCAGTGAGCACCCGGGACAGGGGGCAGCAGATACGCAGTATTTT.

This sequence joins TRBV15 and TRBJ1-2; D possibly corresponds to TRBD1 (5 bases). The germline V gene encodes CDR1 LNHNV and CDR2 YYDKDF (reference sequence). This CDR3 is built from 14 residues. V was clipped by 1 base and J by 2 bases, with 8 bases between them. The CDR3 nucleotides read TGTGCCACCAGCAGAGGAGGGGAGAACTATGGCTACACCTTC. It yields the protein CATSRGGENYGYTF.

The chain couples TRBV2 to TRBJ1-4, with D tentatively TRBD1 (6 bases). The CDR3 length is 18 residues. Germline V gene lookup returns CDR1 SNHLY and CDR2 FYNNEI. Trimming took 4 bases from V and 6 from J, leaving 24 bases between them. CDR3 coding DNA: TGTGCCAGCAGTGGTGCAGTGGGCAGGGGAGAGTTTTATGAAAAACTGTTTTTT. Protein sequence: CASSGAVGRGEFYEKLFF.

This clone was observed a few times. J is TRBJ1-5 and V is TRBV7-2, with D perhaps TRBD1 (6 bases). The CDR3 covers 19 residues. The germline V gene encodes CDR1 SGHTA and CDR2 FQGNSA. V dropped 5 bases and J dropped 0 bases, with 23 bases sitting between them. Here the CDR3 DNA reads TGTGCCAGCAGCCCGGGACACGGGGGGTCTTCCATTAGCAATCAGCCCCAGCATTTT. Residues: CASSPGHGGSSISNQPQHF.

CDR3 protein: CASREGTGVGTGELFF. CDR3 nucleotide sequence: TGCGCCAGCAGAGAAGGGACAGGGGTCGGCACCGGGGAGCTGTTTTTT. The chain carries TRBV5-1 and TRBJ2-2; 10 bases fit TRBD1. This CDR3 has 16 residues. CDR1 SGHRS and CDR2 YFSETQ come from the germline V gene. V gave up 5 bases and J gave up 4 bases; unmatched junction bases: 8.

The chain joins TRBV27 to TRBJ1-1; 7 bases fit TRBD1. Trimming at V came to 8 bases and at J to 2 bases, leaving 14 bases not matched to a gene. The germline gives CDR1 MNHEY, CDR2 SMNVEV (reference sequence). This CDR3 has 16 amino acids. For the CDR3, the DNA is TGTGCCAGCGGTCGAGGGGGCAGGATGGGAAACACTGAAGCTTTCTTT. Residues: CASGRGGRMGNTEAFF.

The chain employs TRBV11-1 and TRBJ2-4, with 8 positions matching TRBD2. The CDR3 sequence is 14 residues long. Germline lookup yields CDR1 SGHAT and CDR2 FQDESV (reference sequence). V trimming: 3 bases; J trimming: 6 bases; junction bases outside the gene matches: 4. CDR3 sequence: CASSLGLAGNIQYF. CDR3 DNA: TGTGCCAGCAGCTTGGGCCTAGCGGGAAACATTCAGTACTTC.

This chain uses TRBV29-1 with TRBJ1-3; no clear D gene. The V and J ends lost 3 bases and 0 bases respectively, with 12 bases between them. Germline CDR1 SQVTM, CDR2 ANQGSEA. The CDR3 length is 15 residues. The DNA for the CDR3 is TGCAGCGTTGAGATTCGCCCGACCTCTGGAAACACCATATATTTT. Encoded protein: CSVEIRPTSGNTIYF.

In its sample, this clone was seen a few times. V and J are TRBV6-1 and TRBJ1-1; 9 nucleotides match TRBD1. The CDR3 sequence is 15 residues long. The V gene's germline CDR1 is MNHNS and CDR2 SASEGT. V shed 6 bases, J shed 5 bases, and the junction held 10 bases outside the gene matches. For the CDR3, the DNA is TGTGCCAGCAGAAGAGAGGGACAGGGCAGGACTGAAGCTTTCTTT. It codes for CASRREGQGRTEAFF.

This clone was counted only a few times. The rearrangement links TRBV15 to TRBJ1-3; possible D gene TRBD1, 6 bases. Per the germline V gene, CDR1 is LNHNV and CDR2 is YYDKDF (reference sequence). This CDR3 comprises 16 residues. Trimming cost V 0 bases and J 2 bases, with 11 bases left between them. The CDR3 is CATSRDLGGPGNTIYF. In DNA form, the CDR3 reads TGTGCCACCAGCAGAGATCTCGGGGGGCCTGGAAACACCATATATTTT.

The V gene is TRBV25-1, the J gene TRBJ2-1; a possible D gene is TRBD2 (6 bases). The CDR3 is made up of 12 amino acids. Trimming left V 8 bases short and J 4 bases short, with 9 bases between. CDR1 and CDR2 (germline): MGHDK, SYGVNS. CDR3 DNA: TGTGCCAGCGGGGGGAGATACAATGAGCAGTTCTTC. Protein sequence: CASGGRYNEQFF.

The chain couples TRBV9 to TRBJ1-2; tentative D call: TRBD1 (6 bases). The length of the CDR3 is 14 residues. Germline CDR1 SGDLS, CDR2 YYNGEE. V was pared by 3 bases and J by 5 bases, with 14 bases between. CDR3 sequence reads: CASSEGGGEYGYTF. The CDR3, as DNA: TGTGCCAGCAGCGAGGGGGGAGGGGAATATGGCTACACCTTC.

This rearrangement joins TRBV11-3 to TRBJ2-1; TRBD2 aligns across 12 bases. This CDR3 spans 15 amino acids. Germline assignment: CDR1 SGHNT and CDR2 YENEEA. The ends lost 2 bases at V and 7 bases at J; junction bases unmatched: 3. CDR3 DNA sequence: TGTGCCAGCAGCTTATCTAGCGGGGGGGCGAATGAGCAGTTCTTC. It yields the protein CASSLSSGGANEQFF.

This clone was seen once. The junction differs from germline at one of its ends, possibly a read error. The chain recombines TRBV28 with TRBJ1-4; 7 nucleotides align to TRBD1. The CDR3 is made up of 15 amino acids. The germline V gene has CDR1 MDHEN and CDR2 SYDVKM. This CDR3 is CVSSSTGATNEKLFF. In DNA form, the CDR3 reads TGTGTCAGCAGCTCTACAGGGGCAACTAATGAAAAACTGTTTTTT.

This sequence joins TRBV6-5 and TRBJ2-7; TRBD1 agrees at 8 bases. Germline V gene sequence: CDR1 MNHEY, CDR2 SVGAGI. V shed 7 bases, J shed 4 bases, and the junction held 9 bases outside the gene matches. The CDR3 runs to 14 residues. The CDR3 here is CASIRGQGTYEQYF. As DNA, the CDR3 is TGTGCCAGCATCCGCGGACAGGGAACTTACGAGCAGTACTTC.

The CDR3 sequence: CASSPAPANEQFF. CDR3 coding DNA: TGTGCCAGCAGCCCCGCTCCGGCGAATGAGCAGTTCTTC. The V call is TRBV7-6, the J call TRBJ2-1; D remains unclear. This CDR3 has 13 residues. Germline lookup yields CDR1 SGHVS and CDR2 FNYEAQ. Trimming removed 5 bases at V and 7 bases at J, with 12 bases between.

This chain links TRBV6-4 with TRBJ2-3, with 8 bases fitting TRBD2. V shed 5 bases and J 4 bases; nucleotides not matched to a gene: 5. The CDR3 consists of 14 residues. Germline-derived CDR1 and CDR2 are MRHNA and SNTAGT. The CDR3 loop reads CASSHGGAADTQYF. The CDR3, as DNA: TGTGCCAGCAGTCACGGGGGGGCCGCAGATACGCAGTATTTT.

The chain links TRBV2 to TRBJ1-5; D not certain. Germline assignment: CDR1 SNHLY and CDR2 FYNNEI. V was pared by 7 bases and J by 0 bases, with 10 bases between. This CDR3 is 14 amino acids long. CDR3 DNA: TGTGCCAGCACGGGATTTTATAGCAATCAGCCCCAGCATTTT. It encodes CASTGFYSNQPQHF.